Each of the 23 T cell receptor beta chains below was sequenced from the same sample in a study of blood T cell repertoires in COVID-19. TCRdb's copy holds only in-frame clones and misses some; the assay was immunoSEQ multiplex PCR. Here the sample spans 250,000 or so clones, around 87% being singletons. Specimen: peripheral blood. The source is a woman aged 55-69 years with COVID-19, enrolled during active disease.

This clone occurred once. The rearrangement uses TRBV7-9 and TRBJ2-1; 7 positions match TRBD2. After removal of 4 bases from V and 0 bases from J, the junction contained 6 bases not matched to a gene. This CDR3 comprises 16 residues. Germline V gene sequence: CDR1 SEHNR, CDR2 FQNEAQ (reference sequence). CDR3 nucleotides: TGTGCCAGCAGCTCCCTAGCGGCTAGCTCCTACAATGAGCAGTTCTTC. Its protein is CASSSLAASSYNEQFF.

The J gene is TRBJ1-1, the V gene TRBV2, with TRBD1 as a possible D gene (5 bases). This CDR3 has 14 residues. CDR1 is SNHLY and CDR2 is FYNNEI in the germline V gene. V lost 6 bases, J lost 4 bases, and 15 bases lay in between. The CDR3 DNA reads TGTGCCAGCAGCGCACTCAGGGAAGCCACTGAAGCTTTCTTT. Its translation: CASSALREATEAFF.

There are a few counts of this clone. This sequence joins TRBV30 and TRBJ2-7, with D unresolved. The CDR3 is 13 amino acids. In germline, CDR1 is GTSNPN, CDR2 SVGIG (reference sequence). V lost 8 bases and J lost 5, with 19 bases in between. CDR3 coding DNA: TGTGCCCAAACCCATCAGTTTGGCCACGAGCAGTACTTC. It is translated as CAQTHQFGHEQYF.

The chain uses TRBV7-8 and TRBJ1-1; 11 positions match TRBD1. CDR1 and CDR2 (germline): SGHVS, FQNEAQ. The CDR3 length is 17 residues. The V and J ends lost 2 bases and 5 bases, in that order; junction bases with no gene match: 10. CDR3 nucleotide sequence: TGTGCCAGCAGCTTATCGATTCGGACAGGGGGCAAGACTGAAGCTTTCTTT. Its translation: CASSLSIRTGGKTEAFF.

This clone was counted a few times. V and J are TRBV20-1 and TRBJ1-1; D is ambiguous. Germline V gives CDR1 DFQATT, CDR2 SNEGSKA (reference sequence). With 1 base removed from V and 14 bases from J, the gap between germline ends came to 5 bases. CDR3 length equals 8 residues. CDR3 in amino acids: CSARGQFF. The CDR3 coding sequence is TGCAGTGCTAGAGGACAATTCTTT.

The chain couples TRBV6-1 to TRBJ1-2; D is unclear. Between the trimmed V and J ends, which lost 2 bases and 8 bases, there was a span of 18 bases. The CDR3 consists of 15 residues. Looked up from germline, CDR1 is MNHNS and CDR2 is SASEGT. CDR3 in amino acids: CASSETPDFARGYTF. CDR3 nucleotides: TGTGCCAGCAGTGAAACCCCGGACTTTGCTCGGGGCTACACCTTC.

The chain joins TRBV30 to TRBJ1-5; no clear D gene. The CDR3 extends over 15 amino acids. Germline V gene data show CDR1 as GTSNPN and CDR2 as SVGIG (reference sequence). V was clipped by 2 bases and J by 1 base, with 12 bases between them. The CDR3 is CAWSRGSWSNQPQHF. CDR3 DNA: TGTGCCTGGAGTAGAGGGAGTTGGAGCAATCAGCCCCAGCATTTT.

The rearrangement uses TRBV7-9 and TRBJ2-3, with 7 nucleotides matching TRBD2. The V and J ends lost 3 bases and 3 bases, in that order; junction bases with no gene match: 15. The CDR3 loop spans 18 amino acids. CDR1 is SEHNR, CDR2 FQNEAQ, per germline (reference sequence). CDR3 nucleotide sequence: TGTGCCAGCAGCTTGGGACTACCGGGACCCCGTCGGACAGATACGCAGTATTTT. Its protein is CASSLGLPGPRRTDTQYF. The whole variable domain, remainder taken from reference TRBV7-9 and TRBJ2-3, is DTGVSQNPRHKITKRGQNVTFRCDPISEHNRLYWYRQTLGQGPEFLTYFQNEAQLEKSRLLSDRFSAERPKGSFSTLEIQRTEQGDSAMYLCASSLGLPGPRRTDTQYFGPGTRLTVL.

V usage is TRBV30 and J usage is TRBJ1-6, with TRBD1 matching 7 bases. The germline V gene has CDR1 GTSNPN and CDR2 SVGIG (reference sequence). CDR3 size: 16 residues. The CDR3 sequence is CAYLSRQGGINSPLHF. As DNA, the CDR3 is TGTGCTTACCTAAGTCGACAGGGAGGAATTAATTCACCCCTCCACTTT. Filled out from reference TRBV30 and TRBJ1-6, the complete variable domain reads SQTIHQWPATLVQPVGSPLSLECTVEGTSNPNLYWYRQAAGRGLQLLFYSVGIGQISSEVPQNLSASRPQDRQFILSSKKLLLSDSGFYLCAYLSRQGGINSPLHFGNGTRLTVT.

The CDR3 loop is CASSQGTGNSYNSPLHF. CDR3 coding DNA: TGTGCCAGCAGCCAAGGCACAGGGAACTCCTATAATTCACCCCTCCACTTT. This chain joins TRBV3-1 (or the pseudogene TRBV3-2) and TRBJ1-6; weak D call: TRBD1 (6 bases). Deletions cut 1 base from V and 0 bases from J, with 10 bases between. The CDR3 consists of 17 residues. Germline V gene sequence: CDR1 LGHDT, CDR2 YNNKEL (reference sequence).

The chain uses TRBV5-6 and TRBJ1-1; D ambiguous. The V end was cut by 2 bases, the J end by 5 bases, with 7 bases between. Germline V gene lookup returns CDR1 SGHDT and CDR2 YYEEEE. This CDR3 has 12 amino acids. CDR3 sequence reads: CASSFTGTEAFF. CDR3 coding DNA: TGTGCCAGCAGCTTTACGGGAACTGAAGCTTTCTTT.

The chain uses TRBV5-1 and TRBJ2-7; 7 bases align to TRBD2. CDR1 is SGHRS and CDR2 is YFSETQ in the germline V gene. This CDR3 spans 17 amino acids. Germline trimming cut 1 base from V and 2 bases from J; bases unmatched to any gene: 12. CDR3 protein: CASSLSAGVGAAYEQYF. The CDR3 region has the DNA TGCGCCAGCAGCTTGTCGGCGGGGGTCGGCGCAGCCTACGAGCAGTACTTC.

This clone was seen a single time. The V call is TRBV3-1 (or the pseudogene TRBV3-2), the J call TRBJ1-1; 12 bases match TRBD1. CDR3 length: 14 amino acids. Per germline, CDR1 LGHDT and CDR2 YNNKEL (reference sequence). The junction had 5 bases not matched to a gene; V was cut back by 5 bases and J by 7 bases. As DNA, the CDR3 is TGTGCCAGCAGCGGCCGGGACAGGGGGCATGAAGCTTTCTTT. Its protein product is CASSGRDRGHEAFF.

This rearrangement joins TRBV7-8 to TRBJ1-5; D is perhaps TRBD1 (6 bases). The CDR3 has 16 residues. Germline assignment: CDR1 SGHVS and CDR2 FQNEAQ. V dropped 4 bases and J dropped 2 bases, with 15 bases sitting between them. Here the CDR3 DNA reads TGTGCCAGCAGCTCCGATCCAGGGGTAGGCAATCAGCCCCAGCATTTT. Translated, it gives CASSSDPGVGNQPQHF.

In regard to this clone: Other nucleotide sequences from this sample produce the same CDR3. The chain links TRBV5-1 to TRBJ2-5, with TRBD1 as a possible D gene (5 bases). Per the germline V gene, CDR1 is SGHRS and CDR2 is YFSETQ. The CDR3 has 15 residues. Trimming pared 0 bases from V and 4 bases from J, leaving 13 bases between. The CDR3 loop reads CASSLGFQGRETQYF. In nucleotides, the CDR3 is TGCGCCAGCAGCTTGGGATTCCAGGGTCGAGAGACCCAGTACTTC.

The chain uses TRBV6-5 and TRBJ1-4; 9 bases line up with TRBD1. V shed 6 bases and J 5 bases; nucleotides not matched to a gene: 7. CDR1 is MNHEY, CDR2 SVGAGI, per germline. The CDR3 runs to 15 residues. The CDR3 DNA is TGTGCCAGCAGCGGACAGGGGCTAAGGAATGAAAAACTGTTTTTT. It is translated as CASSGQGLRNEKLFF.

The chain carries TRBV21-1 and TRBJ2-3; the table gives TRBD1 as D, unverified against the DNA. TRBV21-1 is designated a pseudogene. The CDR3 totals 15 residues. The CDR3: CASNGRGKKVDTQYF. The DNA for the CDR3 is TGTGCCAGCAATGGCAGGGGGAAGAAGGTGGATACGCAGTATTTT.

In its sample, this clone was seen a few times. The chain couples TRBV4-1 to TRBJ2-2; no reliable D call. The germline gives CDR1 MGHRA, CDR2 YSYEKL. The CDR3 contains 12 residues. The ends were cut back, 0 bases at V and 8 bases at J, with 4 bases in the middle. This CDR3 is CASSQDIGELFF. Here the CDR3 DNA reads TGCGCCAGCAGCCAAGATATTGGGGAGCTGTTTTTT.

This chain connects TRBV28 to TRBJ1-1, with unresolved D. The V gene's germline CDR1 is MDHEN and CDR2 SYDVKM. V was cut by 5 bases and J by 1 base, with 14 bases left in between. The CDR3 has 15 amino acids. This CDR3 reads CASSPVGGRNTEAFF. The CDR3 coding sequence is TGTGCCAGCAGTCCCGTCGGAGGAAGGAACACTGAAGCTTTCTTT.

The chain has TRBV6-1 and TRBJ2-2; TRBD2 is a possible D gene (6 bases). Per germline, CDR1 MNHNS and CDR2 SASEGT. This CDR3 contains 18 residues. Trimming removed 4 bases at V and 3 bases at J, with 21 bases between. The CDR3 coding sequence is TGTGCCAGCAGTGGCCGGCTAGCGAGCACCCGGGACACCGGGGAGCTGTTTTTT. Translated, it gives CASSGRLASTRDTGELFF.

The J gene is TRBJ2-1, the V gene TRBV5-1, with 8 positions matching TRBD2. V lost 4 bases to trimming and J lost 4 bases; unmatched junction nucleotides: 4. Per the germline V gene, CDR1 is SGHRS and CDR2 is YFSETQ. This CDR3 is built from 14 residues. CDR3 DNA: TGCGCCAGCAGCCCCGGGACTAGTTACAATGAGCAGTTCTTC. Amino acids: CASSPGTSYNEQFF.

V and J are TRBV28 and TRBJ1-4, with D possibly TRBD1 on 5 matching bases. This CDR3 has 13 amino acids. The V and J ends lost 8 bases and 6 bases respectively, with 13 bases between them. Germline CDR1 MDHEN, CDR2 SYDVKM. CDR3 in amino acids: CASLSSGDEKLFF. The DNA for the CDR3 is TGTGCCAGCCTGAGTTCGGGGGATGAAAAACTGTTTTTT. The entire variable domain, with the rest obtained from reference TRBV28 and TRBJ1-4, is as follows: DVKVTQSSRYLVKRTGEKVFLECVQDMDHENMFWYRQDPGLGLRLIYFSYDVKMKEKGDIPEGYSVSREKKERFSLILESASTNQTSMYLCASLSSGDEKLFFGSGTQLSVL.

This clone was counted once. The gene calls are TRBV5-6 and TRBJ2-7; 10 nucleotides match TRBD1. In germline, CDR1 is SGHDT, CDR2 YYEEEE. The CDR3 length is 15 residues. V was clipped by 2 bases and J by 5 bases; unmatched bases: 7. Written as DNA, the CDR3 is TGTGCCAGCAGCTTTACCGGGACAGGGGCCAACGAGCAGTACTTC. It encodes CASSFTGTGANEQYF.